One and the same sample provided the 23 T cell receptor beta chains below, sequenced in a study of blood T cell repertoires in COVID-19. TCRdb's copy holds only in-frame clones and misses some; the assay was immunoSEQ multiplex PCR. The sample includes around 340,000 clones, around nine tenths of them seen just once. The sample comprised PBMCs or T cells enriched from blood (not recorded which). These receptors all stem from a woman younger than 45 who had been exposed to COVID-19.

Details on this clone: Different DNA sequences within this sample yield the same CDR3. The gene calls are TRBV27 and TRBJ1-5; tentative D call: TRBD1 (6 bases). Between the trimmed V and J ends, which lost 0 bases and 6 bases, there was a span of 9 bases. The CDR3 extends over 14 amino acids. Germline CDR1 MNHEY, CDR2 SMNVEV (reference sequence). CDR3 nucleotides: TGTGCCAGCAGTTTATCGGGGGGGGCTCAGCCCCAGCATTTT. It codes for CASSLSGGAQPQHF.

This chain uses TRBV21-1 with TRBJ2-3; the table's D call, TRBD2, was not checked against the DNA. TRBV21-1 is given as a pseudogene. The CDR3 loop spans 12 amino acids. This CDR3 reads CASGLAIDTQYF. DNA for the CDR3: TGTGCCAGCGGACTAGCGATTGATACGCAGTATTTT.

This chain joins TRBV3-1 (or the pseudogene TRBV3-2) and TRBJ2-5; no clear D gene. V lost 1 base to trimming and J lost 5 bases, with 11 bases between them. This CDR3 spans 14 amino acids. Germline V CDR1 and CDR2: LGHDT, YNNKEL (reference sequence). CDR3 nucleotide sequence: TGTGCCAGCAGCCAAGGCCAGGCCCTGGAGACCCAGTACTTC. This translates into CASSQGQALETQYF.

CDR3 sequence reads: CASSQDGTGGQPQHF. DNA for the CDR3: TGTGCCAGCAGCCAAGATGGGACGGGGGGTCAGCCCCAGCATTTT. V is TRBV4-2 and J is TRBJ1-5; the D gene is possibly TRBD1 (5 bases). The CDR3 extends over 15 amino acids. Germline-derived CDR1 and CDR2 are LGHNA and YNFKEQ. Trimming removed 0 bases from V and 6 bases from J, with 12 bases in between.

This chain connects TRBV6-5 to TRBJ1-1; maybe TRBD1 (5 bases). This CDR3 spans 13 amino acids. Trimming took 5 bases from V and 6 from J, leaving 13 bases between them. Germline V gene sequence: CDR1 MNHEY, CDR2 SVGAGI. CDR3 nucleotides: TGTGCCAGCAGTCAGCAGGGTCTAGCTGAAGCTTTCTTT. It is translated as CASSQQGLAEAFF.

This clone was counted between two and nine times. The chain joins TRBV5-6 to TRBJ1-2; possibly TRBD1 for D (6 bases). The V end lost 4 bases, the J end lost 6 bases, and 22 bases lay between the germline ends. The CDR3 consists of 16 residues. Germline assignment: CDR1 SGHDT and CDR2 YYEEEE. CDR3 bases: TGTGCCAGCAGCCGGCCCCTCGGGGGGCTAAGTAATGGCTACACCTTC. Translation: CASSRPLGGLSNGYTF.

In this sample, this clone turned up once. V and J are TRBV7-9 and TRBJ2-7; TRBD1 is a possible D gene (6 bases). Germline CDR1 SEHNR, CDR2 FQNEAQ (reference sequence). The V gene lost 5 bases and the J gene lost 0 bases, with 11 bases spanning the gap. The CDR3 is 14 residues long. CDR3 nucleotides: TGTGCCAGCAGCCGTCCGGACAGCTCCTACGAGCAGTACTTC. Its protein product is CASSRPDSSYEQYF.

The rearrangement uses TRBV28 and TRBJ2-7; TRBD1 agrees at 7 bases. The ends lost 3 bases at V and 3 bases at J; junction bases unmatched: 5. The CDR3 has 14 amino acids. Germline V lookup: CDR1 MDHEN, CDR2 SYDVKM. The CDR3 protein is CASSLPGGYYEQYF. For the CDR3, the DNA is TGTGCCAGCAGTTTGCCAGGGGGTTACTACGAGCAGTACTTC.

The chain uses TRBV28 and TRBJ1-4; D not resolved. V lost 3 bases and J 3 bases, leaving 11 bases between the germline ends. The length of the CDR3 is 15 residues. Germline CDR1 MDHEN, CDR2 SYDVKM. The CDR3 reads CASSFGGKANEKLFF. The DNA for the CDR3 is TGTGCCAGCAGTTTCGGAGGGAAGGCTAATGAAAAACTGTTTTTT.

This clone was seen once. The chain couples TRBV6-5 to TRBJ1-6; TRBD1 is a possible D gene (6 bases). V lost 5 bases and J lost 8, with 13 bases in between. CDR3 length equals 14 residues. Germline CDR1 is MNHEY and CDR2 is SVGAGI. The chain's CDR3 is CASSPGAGDSPLHF. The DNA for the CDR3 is TGTGCCAGCAGTCCCGGGGCAGGGGATTCACCCCTCCACTTT.

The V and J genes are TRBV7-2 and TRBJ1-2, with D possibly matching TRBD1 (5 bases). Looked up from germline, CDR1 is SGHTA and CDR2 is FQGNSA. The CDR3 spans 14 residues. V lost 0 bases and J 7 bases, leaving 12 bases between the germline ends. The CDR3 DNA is TGTGCCAGCAGCTTAGCGGGGGTCGGGAGTGGCTACACCTTC. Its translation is CASSLAGVGSGYTF.

The CDR3 nucleotides read TGTGCCAGCAGTGAAGGTGCGGGTTTTCGCCACGAGCAGTACTTC. Residues: CASSEGAGFRHEQYF. The V and J genes are TRBV2 and TRBJ2-7, with D perhaps TRBD2 (5 bases). The CDR3 has 15 residues. Trimming removed 1 base from V and 5 bases from J, with 15 bases in between. Germline V CDR1 and CDR2: SNHLY, FYNNEI.

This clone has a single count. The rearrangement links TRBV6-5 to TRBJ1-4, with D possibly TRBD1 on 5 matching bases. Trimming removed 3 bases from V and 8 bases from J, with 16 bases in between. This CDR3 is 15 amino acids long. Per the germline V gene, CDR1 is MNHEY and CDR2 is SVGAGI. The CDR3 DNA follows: TGTGCCAGCAGTTATTCGGGGACTAGAGACGAAAAACTGTTTTTT. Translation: CASSYSGTRDEKLFF.

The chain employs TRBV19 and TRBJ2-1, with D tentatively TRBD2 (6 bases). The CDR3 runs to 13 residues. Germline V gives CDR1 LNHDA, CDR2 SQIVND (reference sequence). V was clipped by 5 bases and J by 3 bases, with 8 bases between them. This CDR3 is CASSLAVYNEQFF. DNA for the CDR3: TGTGCCAGTAGTTTAGCGGTCTACAATGAGCAGTTCTTC.

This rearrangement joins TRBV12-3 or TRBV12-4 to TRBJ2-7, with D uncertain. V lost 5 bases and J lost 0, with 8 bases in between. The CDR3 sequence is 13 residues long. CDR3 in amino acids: CASSQQSSYEQYF. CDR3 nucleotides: TGTGCCAGCAGTCAACAGAGCTCCTACGAGCAGTACTTC.

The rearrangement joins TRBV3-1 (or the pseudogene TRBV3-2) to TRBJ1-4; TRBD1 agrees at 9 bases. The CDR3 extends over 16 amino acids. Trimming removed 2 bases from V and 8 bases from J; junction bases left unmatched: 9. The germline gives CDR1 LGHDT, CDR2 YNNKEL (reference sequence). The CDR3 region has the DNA TGTGCCAGCAGCCAACCGCTGGGACAGGGCGTAGAAAAACTGTTTTTT. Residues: CASSQPLGQGVEKLFF.

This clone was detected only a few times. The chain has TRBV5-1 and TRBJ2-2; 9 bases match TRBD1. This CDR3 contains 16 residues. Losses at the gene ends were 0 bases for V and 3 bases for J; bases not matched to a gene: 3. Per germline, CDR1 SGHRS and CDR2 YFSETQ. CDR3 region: CASSLAGTGHTGELFF. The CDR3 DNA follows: TGCGCCAGCAGCTTGGCCGGGACAGGGCACACCGGGGAGCTGTTTTTT. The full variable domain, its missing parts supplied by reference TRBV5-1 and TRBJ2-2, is KAGVTQTPRYLIKTRGQQVTLSCSPISGHRSVSWYQQTPGQGLQFLFEYFSETQRNKGNFPGRFSGRQFSNSRSEMNVSTLELGDSALYLCASSLAGTGHTGELFFGEGSRLTVL.

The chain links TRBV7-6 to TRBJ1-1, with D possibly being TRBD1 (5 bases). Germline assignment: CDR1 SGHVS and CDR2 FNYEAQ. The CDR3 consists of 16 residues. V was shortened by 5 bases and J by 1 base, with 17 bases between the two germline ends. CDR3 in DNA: TGTGCCAGCAGCATAAGGCCGACAACAGGGAACACTGAAGCTTTCTTT. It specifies CASSIRPTTGNTEAFF. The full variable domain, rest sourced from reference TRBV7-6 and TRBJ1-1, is GAGVSQSPRYKVTKRGQDVALRCDPISGHVSLYWYRQALGQGPEFLTYFNYEAQQDKSGLPNDRFSAERPEGSISTLTIQRTEQRDSAMYRCASSIRPTTGNTEAFFGQGTRLTVV.

CDR3 sequence reads: CASSLSIGPYEQYF. The CDR3 region has the DNA TGTGCCAGCAGTTTATCGATTGGGCCCTACGAGCAGTACTTC. This chain connects TRBV27 to TRBJ2-7; D is undetermined. V was cut by 0 bases and J by 2 bases, with 8 bases left in between. Germline loops: CDR1 MNHEY, CDR2 SMNVEV (reference sequence). The CDR3 spans 14 residues.

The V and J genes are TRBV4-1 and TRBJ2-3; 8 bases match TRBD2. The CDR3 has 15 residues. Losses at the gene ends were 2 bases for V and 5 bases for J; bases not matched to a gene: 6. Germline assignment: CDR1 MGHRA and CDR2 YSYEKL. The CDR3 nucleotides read TGCGCCAGCAGCCAAAGCGGGAGCGTGGGAGATACGCAGTATTTT. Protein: CASSQSGSVGDTQYF.

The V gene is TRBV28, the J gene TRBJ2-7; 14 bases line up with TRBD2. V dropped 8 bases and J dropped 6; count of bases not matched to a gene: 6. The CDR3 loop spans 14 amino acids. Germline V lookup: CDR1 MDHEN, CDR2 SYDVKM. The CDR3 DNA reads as TGTGCCAGCGCGGGACTAGCGGGAGTCATCGAGCAGTACTTC. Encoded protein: CASAGLAGVIEQYF.

The CDR3 protein is CASSKGDWGYTF. CDR3 sequence (DNA): TGTGCCAGCAGCAAAGGGGACTGGGGCTACACCTTC. This chain joins TRBV25-1 and TRBJ1-2; possible D gene TRBD1, 5 bases. The CDR3 is 12 amino acids. Germline CDR1 reads MGHDK; CDR2 reads SYGVNS. The germline V and J ends were trimmed by 6 bases and 8 bases, with 13 bases remaining between them.

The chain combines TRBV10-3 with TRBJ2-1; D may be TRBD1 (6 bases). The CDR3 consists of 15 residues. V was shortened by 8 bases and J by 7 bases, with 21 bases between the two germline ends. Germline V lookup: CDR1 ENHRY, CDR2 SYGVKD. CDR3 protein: CAILYANREGNEQFF. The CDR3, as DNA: TGTGCCATCTTGTACGCGAACAGGGAAGGTAATGAGCAGTTCTTC.